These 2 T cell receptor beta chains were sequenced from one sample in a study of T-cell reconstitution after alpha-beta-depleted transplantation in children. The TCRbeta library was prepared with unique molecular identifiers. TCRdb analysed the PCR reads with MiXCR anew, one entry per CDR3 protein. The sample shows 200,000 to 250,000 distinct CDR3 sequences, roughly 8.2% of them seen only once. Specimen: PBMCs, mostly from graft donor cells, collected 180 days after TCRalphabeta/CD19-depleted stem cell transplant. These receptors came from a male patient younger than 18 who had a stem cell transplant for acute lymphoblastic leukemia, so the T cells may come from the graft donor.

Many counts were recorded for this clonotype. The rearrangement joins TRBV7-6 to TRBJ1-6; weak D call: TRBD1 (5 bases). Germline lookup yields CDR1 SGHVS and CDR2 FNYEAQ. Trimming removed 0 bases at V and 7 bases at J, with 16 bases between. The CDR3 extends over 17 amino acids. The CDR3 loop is CASSLAHSGPPNSPLHF. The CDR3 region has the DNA TGTGCCAGCAGCTTAGCGCATTCAGGGCCACCCAATTCACCCCTCCACTTT.

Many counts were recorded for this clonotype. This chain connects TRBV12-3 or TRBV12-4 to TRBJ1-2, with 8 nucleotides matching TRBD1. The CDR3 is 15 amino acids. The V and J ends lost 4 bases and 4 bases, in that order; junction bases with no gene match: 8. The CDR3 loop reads CASSSAGQESYGYTF. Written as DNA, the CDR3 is TGTGCCAGCAGTTCCGCGGGACAGGAGAGCTATGGCTACACCTTC.